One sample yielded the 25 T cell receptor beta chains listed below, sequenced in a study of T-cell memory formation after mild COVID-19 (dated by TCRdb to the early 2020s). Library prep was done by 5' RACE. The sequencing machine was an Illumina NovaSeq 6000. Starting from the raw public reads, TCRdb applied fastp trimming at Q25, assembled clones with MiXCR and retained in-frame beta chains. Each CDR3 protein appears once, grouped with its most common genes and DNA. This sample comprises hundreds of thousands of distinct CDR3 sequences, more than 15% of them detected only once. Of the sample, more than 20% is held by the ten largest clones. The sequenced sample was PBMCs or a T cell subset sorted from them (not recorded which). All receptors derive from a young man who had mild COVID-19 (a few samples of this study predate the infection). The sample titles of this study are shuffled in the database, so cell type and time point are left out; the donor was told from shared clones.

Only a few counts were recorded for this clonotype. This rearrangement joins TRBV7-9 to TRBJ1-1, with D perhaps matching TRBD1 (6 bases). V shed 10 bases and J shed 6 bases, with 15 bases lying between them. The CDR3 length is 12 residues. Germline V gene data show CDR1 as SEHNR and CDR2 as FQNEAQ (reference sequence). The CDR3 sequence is CATRGLAAEAFF. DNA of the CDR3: TGTGCCACCCGGGGGCTGGCGGCTGAAGCTTTCTTT.

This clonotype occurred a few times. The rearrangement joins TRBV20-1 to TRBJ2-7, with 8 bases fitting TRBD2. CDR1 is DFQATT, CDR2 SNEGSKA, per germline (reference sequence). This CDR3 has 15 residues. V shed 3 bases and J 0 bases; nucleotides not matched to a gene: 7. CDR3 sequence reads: CSARQRLARSYEQYF. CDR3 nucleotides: TGCAGTGCTAGGCAAAGACTAGCGCGCTCCTACGAGCAGTACTTC.

The CDR3 is CASSGDSGAKNIQYF. Written as DNA, the CDR3 is TGCGCCAGCAGCGGAGATAGCGGGGCTAAAAACATTCAGTACTTC. V gene TRBV5-1 combines with J gene TRBJ2-4; 8 nucleotides agree with TRBD2. J was trimmed by 4 bases and V by 4 bases; bases with no gene match: 7. The CDR3 is 15 residues long. Germline assignment: CDR1 SGHRS and CDR2 YFSETQ. The whole variable domain, filled in from reference TRBV5-1 and TRBJ2-4, reads KAGVTQTPRYLIKTRGQQVTLSCSPISGHRSVSWYQQTPGQGLQFLFEYFSETQRNKGNFPGRFSGRQFSNSRSEMNVSTLELGDSALYLCASSGDSGAKNIQYFGAGTRLSVL.

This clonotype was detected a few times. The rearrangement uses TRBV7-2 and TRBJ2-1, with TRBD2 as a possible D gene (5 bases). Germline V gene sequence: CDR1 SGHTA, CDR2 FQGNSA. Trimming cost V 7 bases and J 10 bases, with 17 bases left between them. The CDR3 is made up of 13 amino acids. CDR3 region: CASTSREIGEQFF. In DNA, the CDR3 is TGTGCCAGCACCTCCCGGGAAATAGGGGAGCAGTTCTTC.

The CDR3 region has the DNA TGTGCCAGCAGTGAATCCGTCGGCTATGGCTACACCTTC. It specifies CASSESVGYGYTF. The chain carries TRBV6-1 and TRBJ1-2; D gene unclear. The CDR3 totals 13 residues. V was shortened by 2 bases and J by 4 bases, with 8 bases between the two germline ends. Per germline, CDR1 MNHNS and CDR2 SASEGT.

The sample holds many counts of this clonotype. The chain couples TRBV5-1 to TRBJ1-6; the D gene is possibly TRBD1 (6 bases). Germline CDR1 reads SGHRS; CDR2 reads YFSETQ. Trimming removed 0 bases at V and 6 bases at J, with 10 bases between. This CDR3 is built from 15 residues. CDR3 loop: CASSLEGQRNSPLHF. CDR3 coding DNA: TGCGCCAGCAGCTTGGAGGGACAACGTAATTCACCCCTCCACTTT.

Here the CDR3 DNA reads TGTGCCAGTAGTACTGGACTGCTAAACGAGCAGTACTTC. Its protein product is CASSTGLLNEQYF. The chain uses TRBV19 and TRBJ2-7; a possible D gene is TRBD2 (5 bases). This CDR3 has 13 amino acids. Germline V gives CDR1 LNHDA, CDR2 SQIVND (reference sequence). V was cut by 4 bases and J by 5 bases, with 12 bases left in between.

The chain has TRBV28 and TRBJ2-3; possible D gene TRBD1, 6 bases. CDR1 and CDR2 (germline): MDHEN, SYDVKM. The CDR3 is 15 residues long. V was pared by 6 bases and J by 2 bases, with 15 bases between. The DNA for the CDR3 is TGTGCCAGCAGGAGTTCTAGGACAGCCACAGATACGCAGTATTTT. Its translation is CASRSSRTATDTQYF.

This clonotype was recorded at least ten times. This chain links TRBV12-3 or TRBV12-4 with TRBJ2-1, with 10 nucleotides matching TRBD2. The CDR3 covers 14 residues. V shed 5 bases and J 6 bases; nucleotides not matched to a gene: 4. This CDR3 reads CASSPRTSGNEQFF. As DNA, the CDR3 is TGTGCCAGCAGTCCTCGGACTAGCGGCAATGAGCAGTTCTTC.

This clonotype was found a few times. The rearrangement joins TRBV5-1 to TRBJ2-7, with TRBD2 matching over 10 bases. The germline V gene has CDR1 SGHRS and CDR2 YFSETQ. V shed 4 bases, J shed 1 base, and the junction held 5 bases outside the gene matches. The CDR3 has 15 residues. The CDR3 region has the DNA TGCGCCAGCAGCAGGAGTAGCGGGGGGTCCTACGAGCAGTACGTC. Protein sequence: CASSRSSGGSYEQYV.

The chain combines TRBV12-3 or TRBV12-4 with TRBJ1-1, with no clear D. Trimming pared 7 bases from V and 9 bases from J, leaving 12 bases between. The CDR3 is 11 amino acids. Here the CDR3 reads CASITTWKAFF. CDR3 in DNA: TGTGCCAGCATCACTACATGGAAAGCTTTCTTT.

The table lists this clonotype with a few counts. DNA for the CDR3: TGTGCCAGCAGCGTAGAGGGTCAGGAGAGCTATAATTCACCCCTCCACTTT. Translation: CASSVEGQESYNSPLHF. The rearrangement joins TRBV9 to TRBJ1-6; D gene ambiguous. Between the trimmed V and J ends, which lost 0 bases and 3 bases, there was a span of 13 bases. The germline gives CDR1 SGDLS, CDR2 YYNGEE. The CDR3 runs to 17 residues. Looking up the rest from reference TRBV9 and TRBJ1-6 gives the full variable domain: DSGVTQTPKHLITATGQRVTLRCSPRSGDLSVYWYQQSLDQGLQFLIQYYNGEERAKGNILERFSAQQFPDLHSELNLSSLELGDSALYFCASSVEGQESYNSPLHFGNGTRLTVT.

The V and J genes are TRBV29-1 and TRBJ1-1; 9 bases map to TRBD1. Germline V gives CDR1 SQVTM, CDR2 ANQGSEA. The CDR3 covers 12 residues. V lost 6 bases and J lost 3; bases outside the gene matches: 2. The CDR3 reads CSVDRGDTEAFF. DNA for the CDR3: TGCAGCGTGGACAGGGGTGACACTGAAGCTTTCTTT.

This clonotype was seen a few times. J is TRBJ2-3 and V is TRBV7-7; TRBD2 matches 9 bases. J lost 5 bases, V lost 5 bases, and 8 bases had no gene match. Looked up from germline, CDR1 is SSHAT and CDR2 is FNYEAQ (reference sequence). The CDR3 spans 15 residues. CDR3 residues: CASSPRGGAIDTQYF. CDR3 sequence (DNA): TGTGCCAGCAGCCCCCGCGGGGGGGCGATAGATACGCAGTATTTT.

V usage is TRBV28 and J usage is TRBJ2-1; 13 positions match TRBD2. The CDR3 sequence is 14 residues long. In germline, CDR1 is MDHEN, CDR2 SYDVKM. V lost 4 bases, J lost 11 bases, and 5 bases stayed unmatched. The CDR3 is CASSSGTSGMQQFF. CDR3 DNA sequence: TGTGCCAGCAGTTCCGGGACTAGCGGGATGCAGCAGTTCTTC.

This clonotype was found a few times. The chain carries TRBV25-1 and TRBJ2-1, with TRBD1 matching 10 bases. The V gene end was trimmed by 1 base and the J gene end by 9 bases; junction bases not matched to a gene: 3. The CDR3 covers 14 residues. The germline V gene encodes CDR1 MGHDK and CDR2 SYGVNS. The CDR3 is CASSEWGQGIEQFF. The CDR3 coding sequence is TGTGCCAGCAGTGAATGGGGACAGGGGATTGAGCAGTTCTTC.

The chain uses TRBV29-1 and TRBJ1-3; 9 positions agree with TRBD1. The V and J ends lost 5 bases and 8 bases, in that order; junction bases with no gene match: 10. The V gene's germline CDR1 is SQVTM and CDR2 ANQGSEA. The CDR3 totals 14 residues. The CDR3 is CSVTGTGPRDTIYF. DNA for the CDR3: TGCAGCGTTACCGGGACAGGGCCCCGAGACACCATATATTTT.

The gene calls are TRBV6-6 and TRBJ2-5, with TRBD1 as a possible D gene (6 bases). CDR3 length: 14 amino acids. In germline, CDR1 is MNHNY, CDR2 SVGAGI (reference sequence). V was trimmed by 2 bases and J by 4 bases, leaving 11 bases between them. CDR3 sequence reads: CASSYGDMGETQYF. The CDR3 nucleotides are TGTGCCAGCAGTTACGGGGACATGGGAGAGACCCAGTACTTC.

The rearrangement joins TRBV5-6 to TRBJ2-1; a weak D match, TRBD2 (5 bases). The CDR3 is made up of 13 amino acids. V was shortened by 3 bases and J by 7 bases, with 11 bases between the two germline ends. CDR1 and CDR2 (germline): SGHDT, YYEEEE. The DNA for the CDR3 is TGTGCCAGCAGCTCAGGTCCGGGGAATGAGCAGTTCTTC. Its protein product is CASSSGPGNEQFF.

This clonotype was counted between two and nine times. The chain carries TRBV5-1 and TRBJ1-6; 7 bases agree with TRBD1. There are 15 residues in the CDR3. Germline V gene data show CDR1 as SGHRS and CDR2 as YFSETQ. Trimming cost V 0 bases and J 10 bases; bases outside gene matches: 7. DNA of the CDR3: TGCGCCAGCAGCTTGGACAGGGGTAGGGGGTCACCCCTCCACTTT. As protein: CASSLDRGRGSPLHF.

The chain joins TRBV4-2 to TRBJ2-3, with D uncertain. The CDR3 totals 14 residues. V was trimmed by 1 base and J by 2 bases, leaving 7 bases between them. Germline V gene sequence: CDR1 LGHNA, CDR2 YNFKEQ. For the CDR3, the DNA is TGTGCCAGCAGCCAAGCCCGTTTCACAGATACGCAGTATTTT. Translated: CASSQARFTDTQYF.

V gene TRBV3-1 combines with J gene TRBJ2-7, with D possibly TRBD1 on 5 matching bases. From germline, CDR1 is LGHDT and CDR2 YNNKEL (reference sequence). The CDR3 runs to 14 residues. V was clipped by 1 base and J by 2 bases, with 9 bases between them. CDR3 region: CASSQGTRTYEQYV. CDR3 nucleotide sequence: TGTGCCAGCAGCCAAGGGACACGTACCTACGAGCAGTACGTC.

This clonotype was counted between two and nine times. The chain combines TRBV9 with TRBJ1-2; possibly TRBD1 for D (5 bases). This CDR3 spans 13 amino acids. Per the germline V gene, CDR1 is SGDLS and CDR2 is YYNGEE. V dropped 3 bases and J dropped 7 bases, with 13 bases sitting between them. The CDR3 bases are TGTGCCAGCAGCGCAGGAACAGGCCCTGGCTACACCTTC. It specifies CASSAGTGPGYTF.

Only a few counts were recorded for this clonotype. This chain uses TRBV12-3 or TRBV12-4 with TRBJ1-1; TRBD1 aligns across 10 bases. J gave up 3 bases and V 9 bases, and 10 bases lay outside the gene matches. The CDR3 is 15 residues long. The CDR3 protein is CASSWTGTGDTEAFF. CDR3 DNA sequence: TGTGCCAGTTCTTGGACTGGGACAGGGGACACTGAAGCTTTCTTT.

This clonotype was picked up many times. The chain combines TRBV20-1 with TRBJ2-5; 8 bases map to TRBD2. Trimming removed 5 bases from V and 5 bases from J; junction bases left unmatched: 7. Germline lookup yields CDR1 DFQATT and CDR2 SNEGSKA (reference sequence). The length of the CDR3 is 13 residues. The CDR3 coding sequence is TGCAGTGCTCGCGGACTAGCAGGGGAGACCCAGTACTTC. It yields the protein CSARGLAGETQYF.